What follows are 30 T cell receptor beta chains derived from one specimen sequenced in a study of Graves' ophthalmopathy and Graves' hyperthyroidism. Researchers took RNA transcripts and amplified TCR beta CDR3 regions from them. An opening RT-PCR round employed HTBI primers and preceded a second-round multiplex PCR. Via MiXCR, TCRdb re-called the multiplex PCR reads, giving one row per CDR3 protein. This table has 600,000 to 700,000 distinct CDR3 sequences, more than 40% appearing once. Specimen: peripheral blood. The receptors were sampled from an adult man with Graves' ophthalmopathy.

The V and J genes are TRBV2 and TRBJ1-2; D perhaps matches TRBD1 (5 bases). Trimming took off 5 bases at V and 1 base at J, with 14 bases between the two ends. CDR1 SNHLY and CDR2 FYNNEI come from the germline V gene. This CDR3 contains 15 residues. The CDR3 DNA reads TGTGCCAGCAGTTCCTCGAAACAGGATAACTATGGCTACACCTTC. As protein: CASSSSKQDNYGYTF.

This clonotype was counted at least ten times. This chain joins TRBV19 and TRBJ1-5; D remains ambiguous. V shed 3 bases and J shed 5 bases, with 11 bases lying between them. Germline loops: CDR1 LNHDA, CDR2 SQIVND (reference sequence). The CDR3 spans 14 residues. CDR3 loop: CASSIQIVDQPQHF. In nucleotides, the CDR3 is TGTGCCAGTAGTATCCAGATCGTCGATCAGCCCCAGCATTTT.

There are many counts of this clonotype. The genes are TRBV2 and TRBJ1-5; D not resolved. The CDR3 has 14 amino acids. Trimming removed 5 bases from V and 5 bases from J, with 13 bases in between. The germline CDR1 and CDR2 sequences are SNHLY and FYNNEI. Here the CDR3 reads CASSQGSWDQPQHF. CDR3 nucleotide sequence: TGTGCCAGCAGTCAAGGGTCTTGGGATCAGCCCCAGCATTTT.

CDR3 DNA: TGCAGCGTCCTTTCAGGGCCTGGCTCTGGGGCCAACGTCCTGACTTTC. This translates into CSVLSGPGSGANVLTF. V is TRBV29-1 and J is TRBJ2-6; D may be TRBD1 (5 bases). Germline V lookup: CDR1 SQVTM, CDR2 ANQGSEA. The CDR3 is 16 residues long. V lost 6 bases, J lost 0 bases, and 15 bases lay in between.

V gene TRBV7-3 combines with J gene TRBJ2-5; a weak D match, TRBD2 (6 bases). Between the trimmed V and J ends, which lost 5 bases and 7 bases, there was a span of 14 bases. Per the germline V gene, CDR1 is SGHTA and CDR2 is FQGTGA. This CDR3 has 13 residues. CDR3 sequence reads: CASSPEIGGTQYF. The CDR3 nucleotides are TGTGCCAGCAGCCCTGAGATCGGGGGGACCCAGTACTTC.

This chain uses TRBV20-1 with TRBJ1-1, with D tentatively TRBD1 (5 bases). Germline V gene lookup returns CDR1 DFQATT and CDR2 SNEGSKA (reference sequence). CDR3 length: 13 amino acids. Trimming pared 1 base from V and 5 bases from J, leaving 11 bases between. The CDR3 is CSARGQGRTEAFF. CDR3 nucleotide sequence: TGCAGTGCTAGAGGGCAGGGTAGGACTGAAGCTTTCTTT.

This clonotype was counted ten times or more. The chain carries TRBV5-1 and TRBJ2-7; no reliable D call. The V gene lost 4 bases and the J gene lost 2 bases, with 10 bases spanning the gap. CDR3 length equals 13 residues. The germline CDR1 and CDR2 sequences are SGHRS and YFSETQ. CDR3 protein: CASSPAATYEQYF. For the CDR3, the DNA is TGCGCCAGCAGCCCTGCCGCGACCTACGAGCAGTACTTC.

This clonotype was seen many times. The chain employs TRBV7-9 and TRBJ2-5; the D gene is possibly TRBD2 (5 bases). Between the trimmed V and J ends, which lost 1 base and 6 bases, there was a span of 12 bases. CDR3 length: 14 residues. Looked up from germline, CDR1 is SEHNR and CDR2 is FQNEAQ (reference sequence). This chain's CDR3 is CASSLVSDGKTQYF. CDR3 nucleotide sequence: TGTGCCAGCAGCTTAGTGAGTGACGGGAAGACCCAGTACTTC.

This rearrangement joins TRBV29-1 to TRBJ1-5; the match to TRBD1 covers 10 bases. Germline V gene lookup returns CDR1 SQVTM and CDR2 ANQGSEA. The length of the CDR3 is 14 residues. Trimming at V came to 7 bases and at J to 3 bases, leaving 6 bases not matched to a gene. Here the CDR3 reads CSGGTGENNQPQHF. The CDR3 DNA sequence: TGCAGCGGCGGGACAGGGGAAAACAATCAGCCCCAGCATTTT. Drawing the rest from reference TRBV29-1 and TRBJ1-5, the complete variable domain is SAVISQKPSRDICQRGTSLTIQCQVDSQVTMMFWYRQQPGQSLTLIATANQGSEATYESGFVIDKFPISRPNLTFSTLTVSNMSPEDSSIYLCSGGTGENNQPQHFGDGTRLSIL.

This clonotype was recorded many times. The CDR3 DNA reads as TGTGCCAGTAGGGTCGGGGTCTCTGCTGAAGCTTTCTTT. As protein: CASRVGVSAEAFF. This chain connects TRBV19 to TRBJ1-1; D is uncertain. Looked up from germline, CDR1 is LNHDA and CDR2 is SQIVND (reference sequence). V gave up 6 bases and J gave up 6 bases, with 14 bases separating them. CDR3 length: 13 residues.

The chain links TRBV12-3 or TRBV12-4 to TRBJ2-2; 9 bases fit TRBD1. CDR3 size: 17 residues. The V gene end was trimmed by 11 bases and the J gene end by 5 bases; junction bases not matched to a gene: 18. The CDR3 nucleotides are TGTGCCTGGAGTGTCGGAGGGACAGGGAAGTTAACCGGGGAGCTGTTTTTT. Translation: CAWSVGGTGKLTGELFF.

V gene TRBV2 combines with J gene TRBJ2-7; 9 positions match TRBD2. The V gene's germline CDR1 is SNHLY and CDR2 FYNNEI. The CDR3 contains 17 residues. The V gene end was trimmed by 11 bases and the J gene end by 2 bases; junction bases not matched to a gene: 19. Here the CDR3 reads CAWSVAGVSLGPYEQYF. Here the CDR3 DNA reads TGTGCCTGGAGTGTAGCGGGGGTCTCTCTGGGGCCCTACGAGCAGTACTTC.

V is TRBV9 and J is TRBJ2-5; 10 bases line up with TRBD2. The CDR3 is 18 residues long. Germline lookup yields CDR1 SGDLS and CDR2 YYNGEE. V shed 0 bases and J 5 bases; nucleotides not matched to a gene: 13. Here the CDR3 reads CASSVDGLAGGVSETQYF. The DNA for the CDR3 is TGTGCCAGCAGCGTAGACGGGTTAGCGGGAGGTGTGTCGGAGACCCAGTACTTC. Full variable domain (outside the CDR3, taken from reference TRBV9 and TRBJ2-5): DSGVTQTPKHLITATGQRVTLRCSPRSGDLSVYWYQQSLDQGLQFLIQYYNGEERAKGNILERFSAQQFPDLHSELNLSSLELGDSALYFCASSVDGLAGGVSETQYFGPGTRLLVL.

This clonotype was counted at least ten times. V and J are TRBV24-1 and TRBJ2-5; TRBD2 might be the D (5 bases). Germline values: CDR1 KGHDR, CDR2 SFDVKD. The CDR3 runs to 14 residues. V gave up 1 base and J gave up 5 bases, with 10 bases separating them. In nucleotides, the CDR3 is TGTGCCACCAGTGATTTATCCGGGGAGGAGACCCAGTACTTC. Its translation is CATSDLSGEETQYF.

The rearrangement joins TRBV24-1 to TRBJ1-2, with D tentatively TRBD1 (5 bases). The V end lost 3 bases, the J end lost 6 bases, and 19 bases lay between the germline ends. CDR1 and CDR2 from the germline V gene are KGHDR and SFDVKD. The length of the CDR3 is 16 residues. CDR3 nucleotide sequence: TGTGCCACCAGTGATCCCGCTGGGCAGGGCAGAAATGGCTACACCTTC. Its protein product is CATSDPAGQGRNGYTF.

The J gene is TRBJ1-1, the V gene TRBV12-3 or TRBV12-4, with 11 bases fitting TRBD1. CDR3 length: 14 residues. With V trimmed by 4 bases and J by 11 bases, 9 bases remained unmatched. The CDR3 is CASSSPGQGADAFF. The CDR3 nucleotides read TGTGCCAGCAGTTCCCCCGGACAGGGGGCGGATGCTTTCTTT.

This clonotype was seen repeatedly, ten times or more. The gene calls are TRBV2 and TRBJ1-2; the D gene is possibly TRBD1 (5 bases). From germline, CDR1 is SNHLY and CDR2 FYNNEI. The CDR3 is 14 residues long. V lost 1 base and J lost 6, with 12 bases in between. Here the CDR3 reads CASSEELGRNGYTF. The CDR3 DNA sequence: TGTGCCAGCAGTGAAGAGTTGGGACGTAATGGCTACACCTTC.

This clonotype has just a few counts. The rearrangement links TRBV7-2 to TRBJ2-2; D not resolved. V dropped 6 bases and J dropped 2 bases, with 13 bases sitting between them. Looked up from germline, CDR1 is SGHTA and CDR2 is FQGNSA. This CDR3 has 15 residues. CDR3: CASREINGNTGELFF. CDR3 in DNA: TGTGCCAGCAGGGAAATAAATGGCAACACCGGGGAGCTGTTTTTT.

The J gene is TRBJ2-5, the V gene TRBV25-1; possible D gene TRBD1, 8 bases. The germline gives CDR1 MGHDK, CDR2 SYGVNS. V was clipped by 1 base and J by 6 bases, with 15 bases between them. This CDR3 is 15 amino acids long. The CDR3 spells CASSEWGGRGQTQYF. In nucleotides, the CDR3 is TGTGCCAGCAGTGAATGGGGGGGCAGGGGGCAGACCCAGTACTTC.

This clonotype has a count of ten or more. The chain recombines TRBV20-1 with TRBJ2-7; 9 bases align to TRBD2. The germline gives CDR1 DFQATT, CDR2 SNEGSKA (reference sequence). After removal of 5 bases from V and 5 bases from J, the junction contained 10 bases not matched to a gene. The CDR3 consists of 14 residues. This CDR3 reads CSAGLPGLAHEQYF. The DNA of the CDR3 is TGCAGTGCTGGCCTGCCGGGACTAGCCCACGAGCAGTACTTC.

V gene TRBV25-1 combines with J gene TRBJ2-2; 11 bases are shared with TRBD2. Germline V gene data show CDR1 as MGHDK and CDR2 as SYGVNS. The V segment lost 11 bases and the J segment 0 bases; nucleotides outside the gene matches: 2. The CDR3 is 14 amino acids. CDR3 region: CASTSGTNTGELFF. CDR3 DNA: TGTGCCTCGACTAGCGGGACGAACACCGGGGAGCTGTTTTTT.

The chain recombines TRBV29-1 with TRBJ2-1, with 9 bases matching TRBD2. J lost 7 bases, V lost 4 bases, and 11 bases had no gene match. The CDR3 contains 15 residues. The germline CDR1 and CDR2 sequences are SQVTM and ANQGSEA. CDR3 in amino acids: CSVGVRTSVWNEQFF. The DNA of the CDR3 is TGCAGCGTTGGTGTGAGGACTAGCGTTTGGAATGAGCAGTTCTTC.

Ten or more counts support this clonotype. The junction departs from the called germline gene at one end, perhaps through a read error. The chain recombines TRBV5-1 with TRBJ2-7; D unclear. The CDR3 is made up of 15 amino acids. Looked up from germline, CDR1 is SGHRS and CDR2 is YFSETQ. The CDR3: CASSPSGFPGYEQYF. The CDR3 nucleotides read TGCGCCAGCAGTCCTTCTGGATTTCCGGGCTACGAGCAGTATTTC.

J is TRBJ2-5 and V is TRBV7-2, with D perhaps given as TRBD1 or TRBD2 (5 bases each). The CDR3 is 13 residues long. The V end lost 4 bases, the J end lost 9 bases, and 15 bases lay between the germline ends. Germline V gene sequence: CDR1 SGHTA, CDR2 FQGNSA. The CDR3 protein is CASSSRGNQPQYF. CDR3 in DNA: TGTGCCAGCAGCTCCCGGGGCAATCAGCCCCAGTACTTC.

This clonotype is a singleton in its sample. The V call is TRBV15, the J call TRBJ2-2, with 10 bases lining up with TRBD1. Germline CDR1 LNHNV, CDR2 YYDKDF (reference sequence). V lost 1 base, J lost 5 bases, and 4 bases stayed unmatched. The CDR3 consists of 16 residues. CDR3: CATSRVGTGVTGELFF. The DNA of the CDR3 is TGTGCCACCAGCAGAGTGGGGACAGGGGTTACCGGGGAGCTGTTTTTT.

This clonotype was counted a few times. The rearrangement joins TRBV7-9 to TRBJ2-2; D not certain. Germline V CDR1 and CDR2: SEHNR, FQNEAQ (reference sequence). V was trimmed by 7 bases and J by 6 bases, leaving 12 bases between them. There are 13 residues in the CDR3. CDR3 DNA: TGTGCCAGCACCATAATTGGGCCCGGGGAGCTGTTTTTT. Amino acid sequence: CASTIIGPGELFF.

The rearrangement joins TRBV4-2 to TRBJ2-7; no definite D call. The CDR3 is made up of 14 amino acids. Germline V gene lookup returns CDR1 LGHNA and CDR2 YNFKEQ. V was pared by 4 bases and J by 4 bases, with 14 bases between. The CDR3 is CASSRETATYEQYF. As DNA, the CDR3 is TGTGCCAGCAGCCGAGAGACGGCAACTTACGAGCAGTACTTC.

This clonotype was detected many times. J is TRBJ1-5 and V is TRBV15, with a tentative D call TRBD1 (5 bases). The germline V gene has CDR1 LNHNV and CDR2 YYDKDF (reference sequence). V gave up 3 bases and J gave up 3 bases, with 12 bases separating them. The CDR3 is made up of 15 amino acids. The CDR3 sequence: CATSRSDTYNQPQHF. The CDR3 bases are TGTGCCACCAGCAGGTCGGACACCTACAATCAGCCCCAGCATTTT.

This clonotype appeared many times. The chain has TRBV7-3 and TRBJ2-7; TRBD2 is a possible D gene (5 bases). CDR1 is SGHTA and CDR2 is FQGTGA in the germline V gene. The CDR3 covers 14 residues. Trimming stripped 4 bases from V and 2 bases from J, with 12 bases between. The CDR3 DNA follows: TGTGCCAGCAGCTCCCGGGAAGGGCCCTACGAGCAGTACTTC. This sequence encodes CASSSREGPYEQYF.

The table lists this clonotype with many counts. In DNA form, the CDR3 reads TGCAGTGCTAAGCTAGGGGGTATTAGCTCCTACGAGCAGTACTTC. Translated, it gives CSAKLGGISSYEQYF. The chain carries TRBV20-1 and TRBJ2-7; weak D call: TRBD1 (6 bases). The germline V and J ends were trimmed by 4 bases and 0 bases, with 16 bases remaining between them. CDR1 is DFQATT, CDR2 SNEGSKA, per germline (reference sequence). This CDR3 comprises 15 residues.